The rows below give T cell receptor beta chains drawn from one sample of a study of blood T cell repertoires in COVID-19. Profiling relied on immunoSEQ multiplex PCR, and the TCRdb table lists in-frame clones only, not all of them. The profile shows under 500,000 clones, 70% to 90% of them singletons. The sample was PBMCs or T cells enriched from blood (not recorded which). These TCRs come from a woman under 30 with acute COVID-19. Both conserved end residues are part of each CDR3. The D gene is left open where the match is weak. The listing skips clone size in some rows; elsewhere it reads once, few, many or a size class.

clone_size,d_call,v_call,j_call,cdr3_aa,cdr3_nt
.,TRBD2,TRBV9,TRBJ2-3,CASGGLAGGASTDTQYF,TGTGCCAGCGGGGGACTAGCGGGGGGCGCTAGCACAGATACGCAGTATTTT
.,TRBD1,TRBV11-2,TRBJ1-2,CASSLVSWTGGPGCTF,TGTGCCAGCAGCTTAGTCAGTTGGACAGGGGGCCCTGGATGCACCTTC
.,.,TRBV5-6,TRBJ2-7,CASSLDRSEQYF,TGTGCCAGCAGCTTGGATAGATCTGAGCAGTACTTC
.,.,TRBV19,TRBJ1-4,CASRITGSAGEKLFF,TGTGCCAGTAGAATCACAGGGAGTGCGGGTGAAAAACTGTTTTTT
.,TRBD1,TRBV29-1,TRBJ2-3,CSVEVVTGEGDTQYF,TGCAGCGTTGAAGTGGTAACAGGGGAAGGAGATACGCAGTATTTT
.,.,TRBV9,TRBJ2-3,CASSVEGVVLRTDTQYF,TGTGCCAGCAGCGTAGAGGGAGTAGTCCTTAGGACAGATACGCAGTATTTT
.,TRBD1,TRBV5-5,TRBJ1-4,CASSLATTGGAEKLFF,TGTGCCAGCAGCTTGGCCACGACAGGGGGCGCCGAAAAACTGTTTTTT
.,.,TRBV6-5,TRBJ2-7,CAVVRDYEQYF,TGTGCCGTCGTCCGGGACTACGAGCAGTACTTC
.,.,TRBV7-2,TRBJ2-3,CASSLAGSTDTQYF,TGTGCCAGCAGCTTAGCCGGGAGCACAGATACGCAGTATTTT
.,TRBD2,TRBV5-1,TRBJ2-7,CASSLGGTSEWEQYF,TGCGCCAGCAGCTTGGGAGGGACTAGCGAGTGGGAGCAGTACTTC
.,.,TRBV3-1/TRBV3-2,TRBJ1-6,CASSQGKARGSPLHF,TGTGCCAGCAGCCAAGGGAAGGCCCGGGGTTCACCCCTCCACTTT
.,TRBD1,TRBV12-3/TRBV12-4,TRBJ1-2,CASDRGRRSGYTF,TGTGCCAGCGACAGGGGTAGGAGGAGTGGCTACACCTTC
once,.,TRBV9,TRBJ2-2,CASSVELEGTGELFF,TGTGCCAGCAGCGTAGAACTAGAAGGCACCGGGGAGCTGTTTTTT
.,.,TRBV5-5,TRBJ1-4,CASSTGPGIGEKLFF,TGTGCCAGCAGCACCGGGCCGGGGATCGGTGAAAAACTGTTTTTT
.,TRBD2,TRBV11-3,TRBJ2-1,CASSVTGTRNYNEQFF,TGTGCCAGCAGCGTTACCGGGACTAGGAACTACAATGAGCAGTTCTTC
few,.,TRBV11-3,TRBJ1-2,CASSPELGGYTF,TGTGCCAGCAGCCCAGAACTAGGGGGCTACACCTTC
.,.,TRBV20-1,TRBJ1-2,CSVYPGLGYTF,TGCAGTGTCTACCCAGGGCTGGGCTACACCTTC
.,.,TRBV11-2,TRBJ2-4,CASSLAGNIQYF,TGTGCCAGCAGCTTAGCGGGGAACATTCAGTACTTC
.,.,TRBV11-1,TRBJ1-1,CASSLASQGKHVTEAFF,TGTGCCAGCAGCTTAGCGTCCCAGGGAAAGCATGTGACTGAAGCTTTCTTT
.,TRBD2,TRBV6-1,TRBJ2-7,CASSEGFGTTYEQYF,TGTGCCAGCAGTGAGGGGTTCGGGACTACCTACGAGCAGTACTTC
.,.,TRBV18,TRBJ2-1,CASSLGIYNEQFF,TGTGCCAGCTCACTCGGGATTTACAATGAGCAGTTCTTC
.,.,TRBV20-1,TRBJ2-1,CSASSVGGRFF,TGCAGTGCTAGTTCGGTGGGGGGACGGTTCTTC
.,.,TRBV9,TRBJ2-1,CASGPYNEQFF,TGTGCCAGCGGGCCCTACAATGAGCAGTTCTTC
.,TRBD1,TRBV7-8,TRBJ2-2,CASSSPTGENTGELFF,TGTGCCAGCAGCTCCCCCACAGGGGAGAACACCGGGGAGCTGTTTTTT
.,TRBD1,TRBV7-2,TRBJ1-4,CASSLSGQLNEKLFF,TGTGCCAGCAGCCTCTCGGGACAGCTTAATGAAAAACTGTTTTTT
.,TRBD2,TRBV7-2,TRBJ2-1,CASSLVGGSPYNEQFF,TGTGCCAGCAGCTTAGTGGGAGGGTCCCCCTACAATGAGCAGTTCTTC
.,.,TRBV27,TRBJ2-7,CASSILGREQYF,TGTGCCAGCAGTATACTAGGGAGGGAGCAGTACTTC
.,.,TRBV11-2,TRBJ1-1,CASRPTGPNTEAFF,TGTGCCAGCAGGCCCACAGGGCCGAACACTGAAGCTTTCTTT
few,TRBD2,TRBV14,TRBJ2-7,CASSQELAGTYEQYF,TGTGCCAGCAGCCAGGAACTAGCGGGAACCTACGAGCAGTACTTC
.,TRBD2,TRBV28,TRBJ2-5,CASSSGLAGETQYF,TGTGCCAGCAGCTCGGGACTAGCGGGAGAGACCCAGTACTTC
.,.,TRBV19,TRBJ2-3,CASSINYGGGAGTDTQYF,TGTGCCAGTAGTATCAATTACGGTGGGGGCGCGGGTACAGATACGCAGTATTTT
.,.,TRBV9,TRBJ2-7,CASSPQVESSYEQYF,TGTGCCAGCAGCCCACAGGTTGAGAGCTCCTACGAGCAGTACTTC
once,TRBD2,TRBV5-1,TRBJ2-3,CASSTAPSGSGTDTQYF,TGCGCCAGCAGCACCGCTCCTAGCGGGAGCGGCACAGATACGCAGTATTTT
once,TRBD2,TRBV10-3,TRBJ2-1,CAISAARAGVPNEQFF,TGTGCCATCAGTGCCGCCAGAGCGGGAGTTCCCAATGAGCAGTTCTTC
.,.,TRBV5-1,TRBJ2-1,CASTKVGGAGEQFF,TGCGCCAGCACCAAAGTAGGGGGGGCTGGTGAGCAGTTCTTC
.,TRBD1,TRBV5-1,TRBJ1-1,CASGTGRYHAEAFF,TGCGCCAGCGGGACAGGACGGTATCATGCTGAAGCTTTCTTT
.,TRBD1,TRBV5-1,TRBJ1-3,CASSGKGGASGNTIYF,TGCGCCAGCAGCGGTAAAGGGGGCGCCTCTGGAAACACCATATATTTT
.,.,TRBV10-3,TRBJ2-7,CASRQDPTYEQYF,TGTGCCAGCAGACAGGACCCAACCTACGAGCAGTACTTC
.,.,TRBV3-1/TRBV3-2,TRBJ1-5,CASSQRGSGLSNQPQHF,TGTGCCAGCAGCCAAAGGGGGTCAGGCTTAAGCAATCAGCCCCAGCATTTT
.,.,TRBV10-1,TRBJ1-2,CASSYTGSYGYTF,TGCGCCAGCAGTTATACAGGATCCTATGGCTACACCTTC
few,TRBD1,TRBV28,TRBJ1-5,CASRGTGHNQPQHF,TGTGCCAGCAGGGGGACAGGGCACAATCAGCCCCAGCATTTT
.,TRBD2,TRBV19,TRBJ2-1,CASREAGATYNEQFF,TGTGCCAGTAGGGAAGCGGGAGCGACCTACAATGAGCAGTTCTTC
.,TRBD1,TRBV6-1,TRBJ1-2,CASSLGTDNYGYTF,TGTGCCAGCAGCCTCGGGACAGACAACTATGGCTACACCTTC
.,TRBD1,TRBV7-9,TRBJ2-7,CASSPTDRGYEQYF,TGTGCCAGCAGCCCCACAGACAGGGGCTACGAGCAGTACTTC
once,TRBD1,TRBV4-3,TRBJ2-5,CASSQGTGGGETQYF,TGCGCCAGCAGCCAAGGGACAGGGGGAGGGGAGACCCAGTACTTC